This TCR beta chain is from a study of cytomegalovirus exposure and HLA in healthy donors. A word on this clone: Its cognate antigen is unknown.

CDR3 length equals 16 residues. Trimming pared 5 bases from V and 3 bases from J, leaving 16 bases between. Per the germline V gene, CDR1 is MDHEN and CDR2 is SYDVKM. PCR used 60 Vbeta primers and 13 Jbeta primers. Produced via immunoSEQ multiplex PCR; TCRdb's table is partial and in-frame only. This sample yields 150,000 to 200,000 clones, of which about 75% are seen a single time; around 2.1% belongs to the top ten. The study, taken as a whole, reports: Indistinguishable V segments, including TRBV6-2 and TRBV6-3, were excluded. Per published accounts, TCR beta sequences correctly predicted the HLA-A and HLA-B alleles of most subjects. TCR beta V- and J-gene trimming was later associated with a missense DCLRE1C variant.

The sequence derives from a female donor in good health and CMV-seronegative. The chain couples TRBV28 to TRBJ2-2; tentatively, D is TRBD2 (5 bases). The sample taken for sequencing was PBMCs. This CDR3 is CASSHNARVYTGELFF. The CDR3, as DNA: TGTGCCAGCAGTCACAACGCGCGGGTGTACACCGGGGAGCTGTTTTTT.